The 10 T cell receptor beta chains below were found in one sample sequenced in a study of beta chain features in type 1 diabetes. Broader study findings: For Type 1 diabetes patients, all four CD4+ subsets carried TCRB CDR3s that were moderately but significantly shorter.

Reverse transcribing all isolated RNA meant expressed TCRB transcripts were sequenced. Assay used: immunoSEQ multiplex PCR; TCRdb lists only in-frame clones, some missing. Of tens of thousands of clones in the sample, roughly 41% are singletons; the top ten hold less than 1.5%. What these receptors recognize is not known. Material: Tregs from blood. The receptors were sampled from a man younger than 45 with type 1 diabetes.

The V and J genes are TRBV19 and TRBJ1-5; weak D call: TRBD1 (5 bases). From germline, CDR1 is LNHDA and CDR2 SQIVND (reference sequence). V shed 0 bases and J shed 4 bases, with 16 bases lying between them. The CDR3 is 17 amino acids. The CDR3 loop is CASSIDRRGAVNQPQHF. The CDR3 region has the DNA TGTGCCAGTAGTATAGATCGACGCGGGGCCGTTAATCAGCCCCAGCATTTT.

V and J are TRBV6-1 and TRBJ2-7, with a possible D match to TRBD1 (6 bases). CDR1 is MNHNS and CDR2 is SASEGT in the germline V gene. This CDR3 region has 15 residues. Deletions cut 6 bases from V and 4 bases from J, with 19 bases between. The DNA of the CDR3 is TGTGCCAGCAGCCCTGGTTGGACAGCCGCTTACGAGCAGTACTTC. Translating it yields CASSPGWTAAYEQYF.

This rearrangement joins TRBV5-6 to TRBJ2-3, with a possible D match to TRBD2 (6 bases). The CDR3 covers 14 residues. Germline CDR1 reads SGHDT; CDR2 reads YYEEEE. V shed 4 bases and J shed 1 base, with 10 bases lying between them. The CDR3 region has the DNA TGTGCCAGCAGCCGGGCTAGCGGCACAGATACGCAGTATTTT. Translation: CASSRASGTDTQYF.

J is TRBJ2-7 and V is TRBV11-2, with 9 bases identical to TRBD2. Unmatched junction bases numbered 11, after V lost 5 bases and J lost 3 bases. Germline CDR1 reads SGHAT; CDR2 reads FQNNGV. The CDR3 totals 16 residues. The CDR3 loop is CASSPLGRTSDYEQYF. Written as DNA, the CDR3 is TGTGCCAGCAGCCCCCTAGGGCGGACTAGCGACTACGAGCAGTACTTC.

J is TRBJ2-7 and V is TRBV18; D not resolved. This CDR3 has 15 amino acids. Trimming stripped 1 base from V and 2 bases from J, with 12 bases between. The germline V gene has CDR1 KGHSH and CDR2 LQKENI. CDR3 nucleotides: TGTGCCAGCTCACCACAGGCGGCCACTGCCTACGAGCAGTACTTC. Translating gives CASSPQAATAYEQYF.

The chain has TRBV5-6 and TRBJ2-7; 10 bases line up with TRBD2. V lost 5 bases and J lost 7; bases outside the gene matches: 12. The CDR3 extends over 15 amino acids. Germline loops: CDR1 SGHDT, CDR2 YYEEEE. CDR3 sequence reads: CASRPLAGEEGEQYF. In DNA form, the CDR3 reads TGTGCCAGCAGACCGCTAGCGGGAGAAGAGGGGGAGCAGTACTTC.

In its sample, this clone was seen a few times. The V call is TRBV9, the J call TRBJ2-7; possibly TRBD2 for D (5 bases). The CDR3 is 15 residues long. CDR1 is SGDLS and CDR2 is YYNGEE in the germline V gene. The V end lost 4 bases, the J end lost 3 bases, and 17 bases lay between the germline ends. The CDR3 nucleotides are TGTGCCAGCAGCAGAGAGGGATCAGCACACTACGAGCAGTACTTC. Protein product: CASSREGSAHYEQYF. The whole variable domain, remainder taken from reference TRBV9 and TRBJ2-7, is DSGVTQTPKHLITATGQRVTLRCSPRSGDLSVYWYQQSLDQGLQFLIQYYNGEERAKGNILERFSAQQFPDLHSELNLSSLELGDSALYFCASSREGSAHYEQYFGPGTRLTVT.

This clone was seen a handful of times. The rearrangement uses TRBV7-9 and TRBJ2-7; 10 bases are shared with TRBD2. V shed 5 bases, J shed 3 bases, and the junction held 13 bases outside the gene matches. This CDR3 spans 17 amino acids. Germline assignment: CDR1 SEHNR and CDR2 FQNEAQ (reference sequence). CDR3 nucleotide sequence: TGTGCCAGCAGCCGCCCGGCGACTAGCGGGCGGATCTACGAGCAGTACTTC. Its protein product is CASSRPATSGRIYEQYF.

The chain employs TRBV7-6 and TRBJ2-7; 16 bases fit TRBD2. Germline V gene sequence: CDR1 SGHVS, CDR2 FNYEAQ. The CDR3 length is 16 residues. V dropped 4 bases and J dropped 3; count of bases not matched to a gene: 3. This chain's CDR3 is CASSWGLAGGSYEQYF. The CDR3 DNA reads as TGTGCCAGCAGCTGGGGACTAGCGGGAGGGAGCTACGAGCAGTACTTC.

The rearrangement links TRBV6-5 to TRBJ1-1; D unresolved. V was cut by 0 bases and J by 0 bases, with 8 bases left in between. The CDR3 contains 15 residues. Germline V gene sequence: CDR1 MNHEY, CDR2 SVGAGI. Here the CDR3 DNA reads TGTGCCAGCAGTTACTCGGAGGCCTTGAACACTGAAGCTTTCTTT. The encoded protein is CASSYSEALNTEAFF.